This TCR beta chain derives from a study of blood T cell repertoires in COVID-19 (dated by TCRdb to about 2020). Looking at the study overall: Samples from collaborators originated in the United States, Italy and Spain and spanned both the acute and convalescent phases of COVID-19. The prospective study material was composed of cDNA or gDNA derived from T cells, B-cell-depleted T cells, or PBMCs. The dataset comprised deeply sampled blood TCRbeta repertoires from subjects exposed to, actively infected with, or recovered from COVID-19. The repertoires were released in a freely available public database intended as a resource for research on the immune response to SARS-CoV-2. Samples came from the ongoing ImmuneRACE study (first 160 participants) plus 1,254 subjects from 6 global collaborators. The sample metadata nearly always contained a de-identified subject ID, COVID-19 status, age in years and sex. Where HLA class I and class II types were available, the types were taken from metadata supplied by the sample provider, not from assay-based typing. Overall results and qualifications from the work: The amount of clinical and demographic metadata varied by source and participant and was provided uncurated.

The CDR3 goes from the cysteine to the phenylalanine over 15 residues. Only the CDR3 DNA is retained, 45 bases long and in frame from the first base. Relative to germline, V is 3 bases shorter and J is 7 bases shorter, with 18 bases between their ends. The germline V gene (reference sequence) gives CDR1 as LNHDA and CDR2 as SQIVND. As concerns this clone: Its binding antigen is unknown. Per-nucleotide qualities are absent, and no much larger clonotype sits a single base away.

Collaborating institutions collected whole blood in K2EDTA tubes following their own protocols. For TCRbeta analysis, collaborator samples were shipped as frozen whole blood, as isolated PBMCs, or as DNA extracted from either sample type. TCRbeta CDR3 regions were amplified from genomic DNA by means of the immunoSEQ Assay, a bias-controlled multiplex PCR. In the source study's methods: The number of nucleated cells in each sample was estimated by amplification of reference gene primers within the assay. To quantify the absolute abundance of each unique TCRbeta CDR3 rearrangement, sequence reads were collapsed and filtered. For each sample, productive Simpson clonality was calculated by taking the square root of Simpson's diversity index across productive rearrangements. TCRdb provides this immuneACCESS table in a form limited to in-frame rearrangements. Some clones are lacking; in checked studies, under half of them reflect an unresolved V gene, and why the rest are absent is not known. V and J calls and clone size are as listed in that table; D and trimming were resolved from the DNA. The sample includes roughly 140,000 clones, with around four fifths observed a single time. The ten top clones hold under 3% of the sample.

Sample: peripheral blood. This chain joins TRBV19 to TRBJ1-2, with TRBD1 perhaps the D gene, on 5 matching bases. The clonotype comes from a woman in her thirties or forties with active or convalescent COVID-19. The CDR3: CASSIARAGSGGYTF. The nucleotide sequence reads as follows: TGTGCCAGTAGTATCGCCAGGGCTGGGTCTGGTGGCTACACCTTC.